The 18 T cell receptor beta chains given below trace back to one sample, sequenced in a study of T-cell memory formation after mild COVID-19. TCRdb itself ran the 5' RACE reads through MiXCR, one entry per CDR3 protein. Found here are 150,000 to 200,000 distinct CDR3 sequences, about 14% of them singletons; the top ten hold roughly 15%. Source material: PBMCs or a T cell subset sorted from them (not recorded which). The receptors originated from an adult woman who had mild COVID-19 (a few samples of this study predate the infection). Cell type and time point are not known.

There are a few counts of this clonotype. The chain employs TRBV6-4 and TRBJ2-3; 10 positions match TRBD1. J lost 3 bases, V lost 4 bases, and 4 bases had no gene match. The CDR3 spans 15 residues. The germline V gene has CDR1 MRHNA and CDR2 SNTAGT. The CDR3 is CASSVGQGGTDTQYF. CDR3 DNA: TGTGCCAGCAGTGTTGGACAGGGGGGAACAGATACGCAGTATTTT.

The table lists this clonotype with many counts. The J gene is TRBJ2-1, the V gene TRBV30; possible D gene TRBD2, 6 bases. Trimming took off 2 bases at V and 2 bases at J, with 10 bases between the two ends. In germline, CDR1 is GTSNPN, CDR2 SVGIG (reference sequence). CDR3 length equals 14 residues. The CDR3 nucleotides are TGTGCCTGGAGTTCGGGGGTACCCTACAATGAGCAGTTCTTC. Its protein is CAWSSGVPYNEQFF.

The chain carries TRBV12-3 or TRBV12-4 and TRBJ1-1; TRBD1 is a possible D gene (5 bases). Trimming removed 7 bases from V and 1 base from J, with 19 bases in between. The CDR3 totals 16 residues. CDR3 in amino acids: CASTPKGRLKNTEAFF. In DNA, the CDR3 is TGTGCCAGCACTCCGAAGGGGCGATTGAAGAACACTGAAGCTTTCTTT.

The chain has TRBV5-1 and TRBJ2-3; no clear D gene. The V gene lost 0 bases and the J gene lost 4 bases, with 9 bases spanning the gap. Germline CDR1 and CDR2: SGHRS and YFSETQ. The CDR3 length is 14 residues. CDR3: CASSLDRPADTQYF. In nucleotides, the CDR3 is TGCGCCAGCAGCTTGGACCGCCCGGCAGATACGCAGTATTTT.

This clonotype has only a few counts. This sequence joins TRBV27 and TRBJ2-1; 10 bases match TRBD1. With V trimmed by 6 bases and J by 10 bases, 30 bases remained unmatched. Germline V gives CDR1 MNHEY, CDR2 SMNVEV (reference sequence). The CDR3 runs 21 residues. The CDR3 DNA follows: TGTGCCAGCAGGACAGACCGCCGGGACAGGGGAACGTCAGGGCCCCAGGGGGAGCAGTTCTTC. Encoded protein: CASRTDRRDRGTSGPQGEQFF.

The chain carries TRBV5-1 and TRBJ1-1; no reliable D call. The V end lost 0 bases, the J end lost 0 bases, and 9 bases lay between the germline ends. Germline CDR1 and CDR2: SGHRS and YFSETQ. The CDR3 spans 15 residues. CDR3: CASSLGPTMNTEAFF. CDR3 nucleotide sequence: TGCGCCAGCAGCTTGGGTCCGACAATGAACACTGAAGCTTTCTTT.

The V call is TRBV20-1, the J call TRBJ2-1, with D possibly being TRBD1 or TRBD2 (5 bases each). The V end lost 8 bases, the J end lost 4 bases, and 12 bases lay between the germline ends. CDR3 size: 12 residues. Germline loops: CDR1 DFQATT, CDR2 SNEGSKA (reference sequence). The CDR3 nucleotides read TGCAGTTACACTAGGGGTTACAATGAGCAGTTCTTC. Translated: CSYTRGYNEQFF.

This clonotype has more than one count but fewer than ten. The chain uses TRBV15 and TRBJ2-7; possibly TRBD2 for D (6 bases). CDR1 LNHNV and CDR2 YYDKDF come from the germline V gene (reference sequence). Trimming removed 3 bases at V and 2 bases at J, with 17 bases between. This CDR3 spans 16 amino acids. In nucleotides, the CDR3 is TGTGCCACCAGCAGCCAACCGGGACTCCGGGCCTACGAGCAGTACTTC. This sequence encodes CATSSQPGLRAYEQYF.

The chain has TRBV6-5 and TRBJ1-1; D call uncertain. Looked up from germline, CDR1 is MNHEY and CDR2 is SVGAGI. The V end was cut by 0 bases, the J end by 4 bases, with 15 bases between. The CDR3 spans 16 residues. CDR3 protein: CASSYSDKFLGTEAFF. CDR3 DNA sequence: TGTGCCAGCAGTTACTCCGACAAATTTCTGGGCACTGAAGCTTTCTTT.

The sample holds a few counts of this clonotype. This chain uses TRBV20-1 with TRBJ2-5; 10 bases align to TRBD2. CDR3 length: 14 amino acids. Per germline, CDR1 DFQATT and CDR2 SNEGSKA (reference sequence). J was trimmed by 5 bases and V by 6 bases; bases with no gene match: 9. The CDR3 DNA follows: TGCAGTGCACAAGCGGGAGGGCGAGGGGAGACCCAGTACTTC. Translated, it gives CSAQAGGRGETQYF.

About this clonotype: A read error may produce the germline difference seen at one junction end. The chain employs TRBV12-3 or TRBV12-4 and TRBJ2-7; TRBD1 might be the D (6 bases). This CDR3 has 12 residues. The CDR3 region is CASSGDIAGSHF. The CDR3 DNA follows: TGTGCCAGCAGTGGGGACATAGCTGGATCGCACTTC.

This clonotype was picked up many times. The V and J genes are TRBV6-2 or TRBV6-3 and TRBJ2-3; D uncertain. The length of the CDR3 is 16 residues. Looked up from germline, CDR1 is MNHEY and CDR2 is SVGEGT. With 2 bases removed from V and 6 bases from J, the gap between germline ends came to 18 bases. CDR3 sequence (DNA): TGTGCCAGCAGTTACCGAGCCAGGCTATACGCCGATACGCAGTATTTT. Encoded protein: CASSYRARLYADTQYF.

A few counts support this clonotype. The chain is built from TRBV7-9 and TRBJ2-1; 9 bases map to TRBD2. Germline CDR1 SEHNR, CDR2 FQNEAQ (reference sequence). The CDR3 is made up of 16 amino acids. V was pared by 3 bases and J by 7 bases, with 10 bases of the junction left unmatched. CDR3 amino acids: CASSFIRGTSSNEQFF. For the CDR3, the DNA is TGTGCCAGCAGCTTCATCCGCGGGACTAGCTCAAATGAGCAGTTCTTC.

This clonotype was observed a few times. The CDR3 reads CSARRAAGGKETQYF. As DNA, the CDR3 is TGCAGTGCTAGGAGGGCAGCGGGGGGGAAAGAGACCCAGTACTTC. The rearrangement joins TRBV20-1 to TRBJ2-5; 10 positions agree with TRBD2. The CDR3 totals 15 residues. Germline V gene sequence: CDR1 DFQATT, CDR2 SNEGSKA (reference sequence). Unmatched junction bases numbered 7, after V lost 3 bases and J lost 3 bases.

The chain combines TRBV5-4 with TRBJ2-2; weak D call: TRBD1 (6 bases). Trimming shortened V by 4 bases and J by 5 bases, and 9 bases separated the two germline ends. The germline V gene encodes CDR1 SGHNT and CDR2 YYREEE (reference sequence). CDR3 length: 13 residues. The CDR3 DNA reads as TGTGCCAGCAGCGCGCAGGGGACCGGGGAGCTGTTTTTT. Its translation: CASSAQGTGELFF.

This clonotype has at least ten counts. The CDR3 loop is CSVPLVVRGHSYNEQFF. CDR3 bases: TGCAGCGTTCCTCTGGTCGTACGGGGTCACTCCTACAATGAGCAGTTCTTC. The chain recombines TRBV29-1 with TRBJ2-1; maybe TRBD2 (5 bases). CDR1 SQVTM and CDR2 ANQGSEA come from the germline V gene. The CDR3 length is 17 residues. The V end lost 5 bases, the J end lost 0 bases, and 20 bases lay between the germline ends.

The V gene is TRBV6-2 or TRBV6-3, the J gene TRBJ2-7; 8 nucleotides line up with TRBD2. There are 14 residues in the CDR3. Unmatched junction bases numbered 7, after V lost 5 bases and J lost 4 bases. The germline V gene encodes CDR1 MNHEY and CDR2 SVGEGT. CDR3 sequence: CASSRPGLVYEQYF. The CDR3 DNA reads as TGTGCCAGCAGTCGTCCGGGACTAGTATACGAGCAGTACTTC.

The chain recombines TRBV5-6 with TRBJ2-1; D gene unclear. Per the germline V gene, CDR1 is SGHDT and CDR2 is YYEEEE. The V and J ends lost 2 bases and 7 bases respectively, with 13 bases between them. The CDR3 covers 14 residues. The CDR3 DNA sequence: TGTGCCAGCAGCTTCCCAACCGGTGAGAATGAGCAGTTCTTC. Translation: CASSFPTGENEQFF.